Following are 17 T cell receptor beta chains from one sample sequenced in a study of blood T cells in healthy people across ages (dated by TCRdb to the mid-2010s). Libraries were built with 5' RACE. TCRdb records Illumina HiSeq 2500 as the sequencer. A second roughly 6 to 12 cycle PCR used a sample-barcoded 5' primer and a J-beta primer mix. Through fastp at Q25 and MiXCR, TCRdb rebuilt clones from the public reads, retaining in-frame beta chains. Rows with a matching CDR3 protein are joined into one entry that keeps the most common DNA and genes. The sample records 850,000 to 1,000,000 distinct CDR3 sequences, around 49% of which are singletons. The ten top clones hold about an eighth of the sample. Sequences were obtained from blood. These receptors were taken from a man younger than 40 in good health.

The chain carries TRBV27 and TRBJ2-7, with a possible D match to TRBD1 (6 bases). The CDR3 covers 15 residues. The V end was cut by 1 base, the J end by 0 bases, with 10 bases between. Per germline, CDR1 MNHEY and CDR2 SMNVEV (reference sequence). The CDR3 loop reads CASSLLGADSYEQYF. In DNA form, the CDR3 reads TGTGCCAGCAGTTTATTGGGGGCGGACTCCTACGAGCAGTACTTC.

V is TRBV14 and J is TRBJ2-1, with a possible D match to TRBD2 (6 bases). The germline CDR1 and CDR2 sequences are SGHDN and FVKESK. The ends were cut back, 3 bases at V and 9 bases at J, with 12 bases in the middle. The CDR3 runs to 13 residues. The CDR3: CASSQGDFGEQFF. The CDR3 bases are TGTGCCAGCAGCCAGGGGGACTTCGGTGAGCAGTTCTTC.

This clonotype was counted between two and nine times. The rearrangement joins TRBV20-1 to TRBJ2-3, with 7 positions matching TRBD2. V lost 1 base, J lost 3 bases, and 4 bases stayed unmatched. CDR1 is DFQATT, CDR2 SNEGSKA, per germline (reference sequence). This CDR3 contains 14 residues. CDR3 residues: CSARVPGGTDTQYF. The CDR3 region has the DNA TGCAGTGCTAGAGTCCCGGGGGGTACAGATACGCAGTATTTT.

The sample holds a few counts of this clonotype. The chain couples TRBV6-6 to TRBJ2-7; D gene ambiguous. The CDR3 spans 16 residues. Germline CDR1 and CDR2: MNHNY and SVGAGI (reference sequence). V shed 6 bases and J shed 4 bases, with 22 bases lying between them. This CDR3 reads CASSDSGHKGLYEQYF. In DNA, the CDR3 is TGTGCCAGCAGCGACTCGGGTCACAAAGGATTATACGAGCAGTACTTC.

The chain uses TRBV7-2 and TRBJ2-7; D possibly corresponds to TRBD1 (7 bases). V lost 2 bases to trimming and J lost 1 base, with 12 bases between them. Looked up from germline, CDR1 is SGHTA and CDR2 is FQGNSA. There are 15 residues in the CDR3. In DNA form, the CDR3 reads TGTACCAGCAGCTTACAGGGGGAGGTGTCCTACGAGCAGTACTTC. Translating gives CTSSLQGEVSYEQYF. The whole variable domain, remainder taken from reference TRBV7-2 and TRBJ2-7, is GAGVSQSPSNKVTEKGKDVELRCDPISGHTALYWYRQSLGQGLEFLIYFQGNSAPDKSGLPSDRFSAERTGGSVSTLTIQRTQQEDSAVYLCTSSLQGEVSYEQYFGPGTRLTVT.

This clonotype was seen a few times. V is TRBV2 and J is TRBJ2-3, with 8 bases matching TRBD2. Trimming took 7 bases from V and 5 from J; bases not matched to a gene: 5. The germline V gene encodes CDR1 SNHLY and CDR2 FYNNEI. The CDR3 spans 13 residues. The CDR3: CASKTSVIDTQYF. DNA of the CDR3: TGTGCCAGCAAGACTAGCGTAATAGATACGCAGTATTTT.

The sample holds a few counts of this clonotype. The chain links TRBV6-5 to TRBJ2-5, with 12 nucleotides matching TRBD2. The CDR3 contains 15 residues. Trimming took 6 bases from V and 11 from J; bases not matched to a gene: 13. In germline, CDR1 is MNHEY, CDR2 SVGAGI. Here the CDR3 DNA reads TGTGCCAGCAGCCGTAGACTAGCGGGGGCCCATGAGCAGTACTTC. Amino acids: CASSRRLAGAHEQYF.

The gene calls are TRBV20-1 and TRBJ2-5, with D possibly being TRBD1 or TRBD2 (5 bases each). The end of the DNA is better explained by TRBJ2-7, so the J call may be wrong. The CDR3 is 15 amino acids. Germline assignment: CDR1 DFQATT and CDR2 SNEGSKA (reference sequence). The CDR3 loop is CSARKAAGSPLEQYF. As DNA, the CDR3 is TGCAGTGCTAGGAAAGCGGCAGGGTCCCCCCTCGAGCAGTACTTC.

The CDR3 loop is CASTLRTENYGYTF. The CDR3 DNA is TGTGCCAGCACGCTCCGGACAGAGAACTATGGCTACACCTTC. V gene TRBV7-2 combines with J gene TRBJ1-2; possible D gene TRBD1, 6 bases. The ends were cut back, 7 bases at V and 2 bases at J, with 14 bases in the middle. CDR1 is SGHTA, CDR2 FQGNSA, per germline. This CDR3 has 14 residues.

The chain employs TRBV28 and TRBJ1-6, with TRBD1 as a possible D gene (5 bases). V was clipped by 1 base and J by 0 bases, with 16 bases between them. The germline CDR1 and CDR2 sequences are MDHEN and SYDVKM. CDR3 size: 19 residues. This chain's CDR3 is CASSLSSWGGSSYNSPLHF. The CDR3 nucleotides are TGTGCCAGCAGTTTATCGAGCTGGGGGGGTAGCTCCTATAATTCACCCCTCCACTTT.

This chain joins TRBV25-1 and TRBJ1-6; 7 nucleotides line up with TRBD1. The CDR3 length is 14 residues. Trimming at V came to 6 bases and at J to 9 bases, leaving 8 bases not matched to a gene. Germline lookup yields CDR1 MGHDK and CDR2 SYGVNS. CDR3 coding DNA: TGTGCCAGCAGCCTCGGGACAGCTATTTCACCCCTCCACTTT. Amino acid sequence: CASSLGTAISPLHF. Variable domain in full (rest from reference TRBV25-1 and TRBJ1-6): EADIYQTPRYLVIGTGKKITLECSQTMGHDKMYWYQQDPGMELHLIHYSYGVNSTEKGDLSSESTVSRIRTEHFPLTLESARPSHTSQYLCASSLGTAISPLHFGNGTRLTVT.

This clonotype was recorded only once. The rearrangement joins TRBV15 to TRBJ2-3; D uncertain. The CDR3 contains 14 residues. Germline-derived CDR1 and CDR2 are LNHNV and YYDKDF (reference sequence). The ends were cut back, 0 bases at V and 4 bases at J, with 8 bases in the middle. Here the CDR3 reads CATSRELQADTQYF. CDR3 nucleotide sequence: TGTGCCACCAGCAGAGAACTCCAGGCAGATACGCAGTATTTT.

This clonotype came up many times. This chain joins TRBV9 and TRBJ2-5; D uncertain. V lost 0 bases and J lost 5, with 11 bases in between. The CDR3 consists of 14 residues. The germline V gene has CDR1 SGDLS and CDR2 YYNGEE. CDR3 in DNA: TGTGCCAGCAGCGTAGGCACTATCGGGGAGACCCAGTACTTC. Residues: CASSVGTIGETQYF.

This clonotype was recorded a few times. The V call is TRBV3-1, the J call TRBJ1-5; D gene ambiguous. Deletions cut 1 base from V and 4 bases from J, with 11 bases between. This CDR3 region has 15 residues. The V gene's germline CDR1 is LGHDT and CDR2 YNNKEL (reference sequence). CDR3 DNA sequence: TGTGCCAGCAGCCAAGGTTGGAGTGATAATCAGCCCCAGCATTTT. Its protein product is CASSQGWSDNQPQHF.

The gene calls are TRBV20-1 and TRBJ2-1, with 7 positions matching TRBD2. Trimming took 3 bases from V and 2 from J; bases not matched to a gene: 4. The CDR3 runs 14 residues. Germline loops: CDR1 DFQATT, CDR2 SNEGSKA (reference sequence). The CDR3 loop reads CSARSGEAYNEQFF. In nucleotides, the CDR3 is TGCAGTGCTAGGAGCGGGGAGGCCTACAATGAGCAGTTCTTC.

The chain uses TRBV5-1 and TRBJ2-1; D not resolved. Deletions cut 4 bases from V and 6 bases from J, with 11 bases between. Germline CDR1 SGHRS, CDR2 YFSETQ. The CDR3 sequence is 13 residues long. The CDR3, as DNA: TGCGCCAGCAGCCCGTGGGGTACCAATGAGCAGTTCTTC. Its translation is CASSPWGTNEQFF.

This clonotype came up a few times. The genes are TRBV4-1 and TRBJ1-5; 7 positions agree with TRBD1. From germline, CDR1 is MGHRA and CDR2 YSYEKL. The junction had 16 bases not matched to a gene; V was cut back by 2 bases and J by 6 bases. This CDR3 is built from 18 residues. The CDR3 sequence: CASSQPGQRRKKGQPQHF. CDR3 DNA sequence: TGCGCCAGCAGCCAACCGGGACAGCGCCGAAAGAAGGGTCAGCCCCAGCATTTT.